This T cell receptor beta chain was recorded in a study of CD8+CD57+ T cells in acquired aplastic anemia. Study-wide background: DNA from sorted CD4+ and CD8+ cells averaged around 3.2 ug.

Researchers used genomic DNA as the template to profile TCR beta VDJ and CDR3. Each CDR3 protein is one row after TCRdb ran MiXCR on the reads. Among 400,000 to 450,000 distinct CDR3 sequences listed, about two thirds were seen once. Per germline, CDR1 SGHTA and CDR2 FQGNSA. V lost 5 bases, J lost 8 bases, and 22 bases lay in between. CDR3 size: 16 residues. The source material was sorted CD4+, CD8+, or CD8+CD57+ T cells (not recorded which) from PBMCs. This chain connects TRBV7-2 to TRBJ2-1, with D maybe TRBD2 (6 bases). This clonotype was sampled from a human donor in good health, serving as a control. CDR3 DNA: TGTGCCAGCAGCCAACCAGCGGGCGGCTCGAGCGATGAGCAGTTCTTC. Protein sequence: CASSQPAGGSSDEQFF.